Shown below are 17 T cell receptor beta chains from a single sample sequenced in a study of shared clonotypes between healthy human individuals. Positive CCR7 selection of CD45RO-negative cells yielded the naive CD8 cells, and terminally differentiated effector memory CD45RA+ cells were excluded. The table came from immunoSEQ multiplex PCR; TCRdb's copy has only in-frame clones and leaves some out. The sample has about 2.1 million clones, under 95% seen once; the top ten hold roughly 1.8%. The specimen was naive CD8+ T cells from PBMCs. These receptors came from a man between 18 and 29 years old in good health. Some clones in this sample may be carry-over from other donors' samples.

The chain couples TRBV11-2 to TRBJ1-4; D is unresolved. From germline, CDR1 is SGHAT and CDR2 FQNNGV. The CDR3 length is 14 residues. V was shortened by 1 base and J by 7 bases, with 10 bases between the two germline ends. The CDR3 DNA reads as TGTGCCAGCAGCTTAGGACAAACCCCTGAAAAACTGTTTTTT. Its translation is CASSLGQTPEKLFF.

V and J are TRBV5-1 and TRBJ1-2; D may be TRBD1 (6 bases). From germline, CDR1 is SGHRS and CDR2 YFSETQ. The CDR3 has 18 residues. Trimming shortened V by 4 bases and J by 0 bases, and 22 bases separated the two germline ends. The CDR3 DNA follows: TGCGCCAGCAGCCCGAACGTCCAGGGGACGGTAGCTAACTATGGCTACACCTTC. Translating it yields CASSPNVQGTVANYGYTF.

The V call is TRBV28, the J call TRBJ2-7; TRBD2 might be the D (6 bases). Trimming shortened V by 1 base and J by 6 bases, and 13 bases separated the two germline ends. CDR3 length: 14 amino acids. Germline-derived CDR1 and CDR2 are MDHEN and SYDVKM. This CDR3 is CASSLLGGAFEQYF. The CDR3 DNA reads TGTGCCAGCAGTTTATTGGGGGGAGCCTTCGAGCAGTACTTC.

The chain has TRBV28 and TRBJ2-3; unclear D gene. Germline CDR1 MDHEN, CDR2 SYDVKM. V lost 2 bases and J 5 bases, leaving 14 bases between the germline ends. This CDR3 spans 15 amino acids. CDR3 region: CASSLTPTVLDTQYF. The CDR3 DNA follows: TGTGCCAGCAGTTTAACCCCTACAGTTTTAGATACGCAGTATTTT.

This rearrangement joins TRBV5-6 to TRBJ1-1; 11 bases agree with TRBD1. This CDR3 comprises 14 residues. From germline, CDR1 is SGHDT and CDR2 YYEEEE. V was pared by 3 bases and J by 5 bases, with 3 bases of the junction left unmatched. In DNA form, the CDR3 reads TGTGCCAGCAGCTGGGACAGGGGGGAAACTGAAGCTTTCTTT. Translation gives CASSWDRGETEAFF. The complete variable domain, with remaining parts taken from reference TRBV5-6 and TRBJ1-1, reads DAGVTQSPTHLIKTRGQQVTLRCSPKSGHDTVSWYQQALGQGPQFIFQYYEEEERQRGNFPDRFSGHQFPNYSSELNVNALLLGDSALYLCASSWDRGETEAFFGQGTRLTVV.

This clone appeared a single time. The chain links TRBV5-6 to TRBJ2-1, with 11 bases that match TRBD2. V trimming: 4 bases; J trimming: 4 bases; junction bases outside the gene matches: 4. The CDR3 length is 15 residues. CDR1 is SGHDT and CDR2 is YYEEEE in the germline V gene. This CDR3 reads CASSVAGGPYNEQFF. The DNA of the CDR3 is TGTGCCAGCAGCGTAGCGGGAGGGCCTTACAATGAGCAGTTCTTC.

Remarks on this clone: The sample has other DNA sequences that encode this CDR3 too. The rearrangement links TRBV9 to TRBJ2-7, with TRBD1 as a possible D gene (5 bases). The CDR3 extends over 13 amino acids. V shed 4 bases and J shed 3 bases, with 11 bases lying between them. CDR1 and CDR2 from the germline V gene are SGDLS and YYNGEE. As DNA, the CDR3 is TGTGCCAGCAGCAGGGGTGGGGTCTACGAGCAGTACTTC. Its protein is CASSRGGVYEQYF.

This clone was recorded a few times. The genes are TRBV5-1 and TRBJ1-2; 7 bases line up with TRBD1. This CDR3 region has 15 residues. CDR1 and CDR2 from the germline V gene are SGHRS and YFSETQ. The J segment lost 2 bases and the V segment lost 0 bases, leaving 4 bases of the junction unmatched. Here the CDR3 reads CASSLGRGPNYGYTF. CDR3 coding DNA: TGCGCCAGCAGCTTGGGAAGGGGGCCGAACTATGGCTACACCTTC.

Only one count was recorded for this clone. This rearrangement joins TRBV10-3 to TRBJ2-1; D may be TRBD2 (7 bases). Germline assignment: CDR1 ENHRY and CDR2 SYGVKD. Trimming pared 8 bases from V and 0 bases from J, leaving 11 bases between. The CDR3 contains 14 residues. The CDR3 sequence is CAIGGASSYNEQFF. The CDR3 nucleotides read TGTGCCATCGGGGGGGCGAGCTCCTACAATGAGCAGTTCTTC.

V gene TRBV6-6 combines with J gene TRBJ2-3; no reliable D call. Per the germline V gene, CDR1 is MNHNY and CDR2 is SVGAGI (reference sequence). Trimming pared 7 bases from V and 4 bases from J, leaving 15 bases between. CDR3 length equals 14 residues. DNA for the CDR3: TGTGCCAGCAATTTACAGCGTGCTGCAGATACGCAGTATTTT. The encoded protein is CASNLQRAADTQYF.

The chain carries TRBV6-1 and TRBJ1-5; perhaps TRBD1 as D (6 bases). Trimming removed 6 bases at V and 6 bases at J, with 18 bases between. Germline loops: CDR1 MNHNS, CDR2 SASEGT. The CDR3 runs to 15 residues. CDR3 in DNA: TGTGCCAGCAGGGCGCACAGGGAACTAGGTCAGCCCCAGCATTTT. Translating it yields CASRAHRELGQPQHF.

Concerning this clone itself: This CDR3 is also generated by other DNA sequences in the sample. CDR3 sequence reads: CAWSGGSNQPQHF. CDR3 coding DNA: TGTGCCTGGAGTGGGGGGAGCAATCAGCCCCAGCATTTT. The V call is TRBV30, the J call TRBJ1-5; the D gene is possibly TRBD1 (5 bases). Germline lookup yields CDR1 GTSNPN and CDR2 SVGIG (reference sequence). V was trimmed by 1 base and J by 1 base, leaving 5 bases between them. The CDR3 consists of 13 residues.

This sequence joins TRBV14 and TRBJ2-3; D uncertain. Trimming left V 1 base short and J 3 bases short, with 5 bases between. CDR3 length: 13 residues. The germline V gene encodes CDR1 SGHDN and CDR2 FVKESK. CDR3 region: CASSQGLTDTQYF. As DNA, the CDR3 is TGTGCCAGCAGCCAAGGACTTACAGATACGCAGTATTTT.

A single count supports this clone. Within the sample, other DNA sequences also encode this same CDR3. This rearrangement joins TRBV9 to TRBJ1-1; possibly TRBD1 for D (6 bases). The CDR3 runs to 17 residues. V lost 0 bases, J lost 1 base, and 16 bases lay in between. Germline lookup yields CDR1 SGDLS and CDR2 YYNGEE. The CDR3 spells CASSVEGRQGKNTEAFF. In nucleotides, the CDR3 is TGTGCCAGCAGCGTAGAGGGGCGTCAGGGGAAGAACACTGAAGCTTTCTTT.

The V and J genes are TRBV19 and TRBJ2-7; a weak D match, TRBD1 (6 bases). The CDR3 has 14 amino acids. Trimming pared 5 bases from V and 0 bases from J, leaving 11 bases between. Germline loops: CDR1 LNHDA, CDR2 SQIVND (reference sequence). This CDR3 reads CASSLGDISYEQYF. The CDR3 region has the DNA TGTGCCAGTAGTCTGGGGGACATCTCCTACGAGCAGTACTTC.

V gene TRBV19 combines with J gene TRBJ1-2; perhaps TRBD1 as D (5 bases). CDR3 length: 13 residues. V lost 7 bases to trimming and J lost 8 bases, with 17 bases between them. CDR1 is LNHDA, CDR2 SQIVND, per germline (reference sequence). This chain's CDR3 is CASKRGPIYGYTF. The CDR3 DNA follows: TGTGCCAGTAAGAGGGGTCCTATCTACGGCTACACCTTC.

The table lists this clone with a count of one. The chain's CDR3 is CASSVEVGQSSYEQYF. The CDR3 coding sequence is TGTGCCAGCAGCGTAGAGGTTGGACAGTCCTCCTACGAGCAGTACTTC. The gene calls are TRBV9 and TRBJ2-7; a possible D gene is TRBD1 (6 bases). Trimming took off 0 bases at V and 0 bases at J, with 13 bases between the two ends. The CDR3 has 16 residues. CDR1 SGDLS and CDR2 YYNGEE come from the germline V gene.